One and the same sample provided the 13 T cell receptor beta chains below, sequenced in a study of control samples from healthy donors and cancer patients. Clones were read by immunoSEQ multiplex PCR, and TCRdb kept only the in-frame ones, dropping some. The repertoire holds around 84,000 clones, with 90% to 95% as singletons. The sequenced sample consisted of blood. These receptors were taken from a young man in good health.

The chain carries TRBV2 and TRBJ1-5; maybe TRBD1 (6 bases). The CDR3 runs to 15 residues. CDR1 is SNHLY and CDR2 is FYNNEI in the germline V gene. V lost 2 bases and J 5 bases, leaving 13 bases between the germline ends. The CDR3 is CASSEPDSSYQPQHF. CDR3 DNA: TGTGCCAGCAGTGAACCGGACAGCAGTTATCAGCCCCAGCATTTT.

The chain couples TRBV4-1 to TRBJ1-6, with a tentative D call TRBD1 (5 bases). The CDR3 contains 18 residues. Germline assignment: CDR1 MGHRA and CDR2 YSYEKL. V was shortened by 2 bases and J by 8 bases, with 22 bases between the two germline ends. For the CDR3, the DNA is TGCGCCAGCAGCCAACCCGATCGGGGTGGGGGTGGAGATTCACCCCTCCACTTT. As protein: CASSQPDRGGGGDSPLHF.

This clone appeared once. V gene TRBV3-1 (or the pseudogene TRBV3-2) combines with J gene TRBJ2-2; no clear D gene. Germline-derived CDR1 and CDR2 are LGHDT and YNNKEL (reference sequence). This CDR3 spans 16 amino acids. Trimming left V 11 bases short and J 2 bases short, with 21 bases between. The CDR3 DNA reads TGTGCCCCCCCCCTTGGACCTCTCAACAACACCGGGGAGCTGTTTTTT. It translates to CAPPLGPLNNTGELFF.

The genes are TRBV4-1 and TRBJ1-6; D gene uncertain. The V and J ends lost 0 bases and 0 bases respectively, with 12 bases between them. The CDR3 runs 18 residues. Germline V gives CDR1 MGHRA, CDR2 YSYEKL. CDR3 sequence (DNA): TGCGCCAGCAGCCAAGATCCGGTGGGCAGCTCCTATAATTCACCCCTCCACTTT. This sequence encodes CASSQDPVGSSYNSPLHF.

This sequence joins TRBV4-2 and TRBJ2-3, with TRBD2 identical over 7 bases. V gave up 0 bases and J gave up 6 bases; unmatched junction bases: 6. The CDR3 is 15 amino acids. The germline V gene has CDR1 LGHNA and CDR2 YNFKEQ. CDR3 DNA: TGTGCCAGCAGCCAAGATCTGGGTAGCGGGGATACGCAGTATTTT. It specifies CASSQDLGSGDTQYF.

The chain combines TRBV7-8 with TRBJ1-1, with D possibly being TRBD1 (6 bases). Germline assignment: CDR1 SGHVS and CDR2 FQNEAQ. With 5 bases removed from V and 1 base from J, the gap between germline ends came to 11 bases. The CDR3 is 14 residues long. The CDR3 bases are TGTGCCAGCAGCCCTACAGGGTCGAACACTGAAGCTTTCTTT. It encodes CASSPTGSNTEAFF.

J is TRBJ2-7 and V is TRBV5-1; 7 bases align to TRBD2. Germline trimming cut 4 bases from V and 2 bases from J; bases unmatched to any gene: 6. The length of the CDR3 is 14 residues. Looked up from germline, CDR1 is SGHRS and CDR2 is YFSETQ. For the CDR3, the DNA is TGCGCCAGCAGCCCCCCAGGGAGGGCCTACGAGCAGTACTTC. The encoded protein is CASSPPGRAYEQYF.

V is TRBV7-2 and J is TRBJ1-2, with D perhaps matching TRBD1 (5 bases). Germline lookup yields CDR1 SGHTA and CDR2 FQGNSA. Trimming left V 5 bases short and J 6 bases short, with 16 bases between. CDR3 length: 14 residues. The CDR3 protein is CASSDYGGINGYTF. The CDR3 DNA is TGTGCCAGCAGCGACTACGGGGGGATAAATGGCTACACCTTC.

Only a few counts were recorded for this clone. The rearrangement links TRBV5-6 to TRBJ1-4; D is unresolved. V was trimmed by 4 bases and J by 0 bases, leaving 16 bases between them. Germline lookup yields CDR1 SGHDT and CDR2 YYEEEE. This CDR3 comprises 17 residues. This CDR3 is CASSRGRNTATNEKLFF. In DNA form, the CDR3 reads TGTGCCAGCAGCCGAGGCCGGAACACTGCAACTAATGAAAAACTGTTTTTT.

The chain uses TRBV13 and TRBJ2-7; 10 nucleotides agree with TRBD1. From germline, CDR1 is PRHDT and CDR2 FYEKMQ (reference sequence). V shed 5 bases, J shed 3 bases, and the junction held 10 bases outside the gene matches. This CDR3 is built from 16 residues. CDR3 region: CASSQTGTGVHYEQYF. Written as DNA, the CDR3 is TGTGCCAGCAGCCAAACCGGGACAGGGGTCCACTACGAGCAGTACTTC.

This chain links TRBV12-3 or TRBV12-4 with TRBJ1-1; D is undetermined. The CDR3 loop spans 13 amino acids. Trimming took off 1 base at V and 2 bases at J, with 5 bases between the two ends. DNA of the CDR3: TGTGCCAGCAGTTTAGGAGAAAACACTGAAGCTTTCTTT. Amino acid sequence: CASSLGENTEAFF.

The rearrangement links TRBV2 to TRBJ2-2, with 12 bases identical to TRBD2. CDR1 is SNHLY and CDR2 is FYNNEI in the germline V gene. Germline trimming cut 4 bases from V and 3 bases from J; bases unmatched to any gene: 3. The CDR3 runs to 16 residues. The CDR3 nucleotides read TGTGCCAGCAGTGCCGGGACTAGCGGGCACACCGGGGAGCTGTTTTTT. This gives the protein CASSAGTSGHTGELFF.

This rearrangement joins TRBV28 to TRBJ1-1; tentative D call: TRBD1 (5 bases). CDR3 length: 16 residues. V was clipped by 5 bases and J by 1 base, with 17 bases between them. CDR1 is MDHEN, CDR2 SYDVKM, per germline. Here the CDR3 DNA reads TGTGCCAGCAGTCCGATGGGGCCGGCCGCGAACACTGAAGCTTTCTTT. Translation gives CASSPMGPAANTEAFF.